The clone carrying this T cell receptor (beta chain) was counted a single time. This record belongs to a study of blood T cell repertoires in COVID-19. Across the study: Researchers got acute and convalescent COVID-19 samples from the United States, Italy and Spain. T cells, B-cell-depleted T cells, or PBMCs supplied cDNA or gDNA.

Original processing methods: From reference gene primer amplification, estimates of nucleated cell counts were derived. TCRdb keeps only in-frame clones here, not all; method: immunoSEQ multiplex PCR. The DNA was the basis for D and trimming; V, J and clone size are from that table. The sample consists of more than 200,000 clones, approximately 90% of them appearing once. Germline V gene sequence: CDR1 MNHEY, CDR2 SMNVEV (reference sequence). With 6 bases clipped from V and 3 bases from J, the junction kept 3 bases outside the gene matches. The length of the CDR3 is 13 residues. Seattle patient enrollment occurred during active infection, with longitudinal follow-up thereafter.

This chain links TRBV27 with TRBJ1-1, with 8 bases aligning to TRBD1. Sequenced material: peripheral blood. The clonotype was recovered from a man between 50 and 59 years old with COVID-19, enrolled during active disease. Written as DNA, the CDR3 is TGTGCCAGCAGAACGACAGGGGACACTGAAGCTTTCTTT. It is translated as CASRTTGDTEAFF.